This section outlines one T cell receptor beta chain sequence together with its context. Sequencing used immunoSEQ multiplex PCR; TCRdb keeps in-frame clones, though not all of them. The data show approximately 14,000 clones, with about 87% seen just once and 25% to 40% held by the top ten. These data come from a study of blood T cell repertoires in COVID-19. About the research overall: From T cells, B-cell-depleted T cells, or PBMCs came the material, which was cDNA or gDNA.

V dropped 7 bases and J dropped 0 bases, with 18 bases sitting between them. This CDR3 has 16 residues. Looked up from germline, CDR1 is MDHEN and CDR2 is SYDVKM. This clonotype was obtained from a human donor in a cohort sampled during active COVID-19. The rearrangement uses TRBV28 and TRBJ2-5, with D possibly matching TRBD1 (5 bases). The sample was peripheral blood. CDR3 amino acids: CASTTPRDNNQETQYF. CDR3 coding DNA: TGTGCCAGCACAACACCCAGGGATAACAACCAAGAGACCCAGTACTTC. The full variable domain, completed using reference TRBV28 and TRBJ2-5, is DVKVTQSSRYLVKRTGEKVFLECVQDMDHENMFWYRQDPGLGLRLIYFSYDVKMKEKGDIPEGYSVSREKKERFSLILESASTNQTSMYLCASTTPRDNNQETQYFGPGTRLLVL.